A single sample gave rise to the 11 T cell receptor beta chains below, sequenced in a study of neurological immune-mediated disorders. One entry per CDR3 protein, called by TCRdb with MiXCR from the 5' RACE reads. The table includes approximately 40,000 distinct CDR3 sequences, about 15% detected once. The specimen sequenced was CD4+ T cells from blood. The receptors originated from a woman between 55 and 75 years old with HTLV-1-associated myelopathy (HAM/TSP).

This chain links TRBV30 with TRBJ1-2, with D perhaps matching TRBD1 (5 bases). This CDR3 contains 13 residues. Germline loops: CDR1 GTSNPN, CDR2 SVGIG (reference sequence). V was shortened by 2 bases and J by 3 bases, with 10 bases between the two germline ends. The CDR3: CAWSFGGDYGYTF. The CDR3 DNA follows: TGTGCCTGGAGTTTTGGGGGGGACTATGGCTACACCTTC.

This clonotype was recorded many times. The CDR3 region is CASSRVNTEAFF. The CDR3 bases are TGCGCCAGCAGTAGGGTAAACACTGAAGCTTTCTTT. The chain recombines TRBV10-2 with TRBJ1-1; no reliable D call. V gave up 5 bases and J gave up 2 bases, with 6 bases separating them. The CDR3 length is 12 residues. Per the germline V gene, CDR1 is WSHSY and CDR2 is SAAADI.

This clonotype was observed at least ten times. The genes are TRBV5-6 and TRBJ2-2; maybe TRBD2 (5 bases). This CDR3 is built from 16 residues. V was clipped by 0 bases and J by 3 bases, with 12 bases between them. The germline gives CDR1 SGHDT, CDR2 YYEEEE. CDR3 amino acids: CASSLGFSGYTGELFF. The CDR3 coding sequence is TGTGCCAGCAGCTTGGGTTTTTCGGGGTACACCGGGGAGCTGTTTTTT.

At least ten counts were recorded for this clonotype. The rearrangement uses TRBV5-1 and TRBJ2-3, with D possibly being TRBD1 (5 bases). The CDR3 length is 15 residues. V lost 4 bases and J lost 2, with 14 bases in between. Germline lookup yields CDR1 SGHRS and CDR2 YFSETQ. CDR3 loop: CASSVVARVTDTQYF. The DNA for the CDR3 is TGCGCCAGCAGCGTGGTGGCCAGGGTCACAGATACGCAGTATTTT. Using reference TRBV5-1 and TRBJ2-3 for the parts outside the CDR3, the full variable domain is KAGVTQTPRYLIKTRGQQVTLSCSPISGHRSVSWYQQTPGQGLQFLFEYFSETQRNKGNFPGRFSGRQFSNSRSEMNVSTLELGDSALYLCASSVVARVTDTQYFGPGTRLTVL.

This clonotype was picked up many times. J is TRBJ2-6 and V is TRBV19; D not resolved. The CDR3 totals 18 residues. Trimming stripped 3 bases from V and 0 bases from J, with 15 bases between. Germline V gene sequence: CDR1 LNHDA, CDR2 SQIVND (reference sequence). CDR3 sequence reads: CASSIPRRPLSGANVLTF. In nucleotides, the CDR3 is TGTGCCAGTAGTATCCCCCGCCGCCCCCTCTCTGGGGCCAACGTCCTGACTTTC.

The chain links TRBV20-1 to TRBJ2-5, with 9 bases aligning to TRBD2. The CDR3 has 19 residues. V lost 2 bases, J lost 5 bases, and 21 bases stayed unmatched. Looked up from germline, CDR1 is DFQATT and CDR2 is SNEGSKA (reference sequence). The CDR3 DNA reads TGCAGTGCTAGAAATCCCACGACAGGGATTAGCGGGGGCGCGGAGACCCAGTACTTC. Translating gives CSARNPTTGISGGAETQYF.

In its sample, this clonotype was seen many times. V is TRBV7-6 and J is TRBJ2-5; D ambiguous. V lost 1 base, J lost 1 base, and 7 bases lay in between. The CDR3 contains 14 residues. Germline values: CDR1 SGHVS, CDR2 FNYEAQ. The CDR3 region is CASSLGAIQETQYF. CDR3 nucleotide sequence: TGTGCCAGCAGCTTAGGGGCTATCCAAGAGACCCAGTACTTC.

The chain carries TRBV20-1 and TRBJ2-3; 11 bases align to TRBD2. The V gene's germline CDR1 is DFQATT and CDR2 SNEGSKA (reference sequence). This CDR3 has 16 amino acids. Germline trimming cut 5 bases from V and 4 bases from J; bases unmatched to any gene: 11. CDR3 nucleotide sequence: TGCAGTGCTGAGGACCTTAGCGGGGGGGGCCCAGATACGCAGTATTTT. Encoded protein: CSAEDLSGGGPDTQYF.

For this clonotype: One end of the junction varies from germline; a read error may be responsible. The gene calls are TRBV6-6 and TRBJ2-2; 10 bases are a match to TRBD1. Looked up from germline, CDR1 is MNHNY and CDR2 is SVGAGI (reference sequence). This CDR3 region has 15 residues. The CDR3 protein is CASSYPRQGAWELFF. CDR3 in DNA: TGTGCCAGCAGTTACCCGCGACAGGGGGCCTGGGAACTGTTTTTT.

This clonotype occurred many times. The chain couples TRBV5-1 to TRBJ1-6; the match to TRBD1 covers 7 bases. Per germline, CDR1 SGHRS and CDR2 YFSETQ. V was pared by 4 bases and J by 7 bases, with 11 bases of the junction left unmatched. The CDR3 is 16 amino acids. Written as DNA, the CDR3 is TGCGCCAGCAGCCCCCACCAACAGGGGCGAAATTCACCCCTCCACTTT. It is translated as CASSPHQQGRNSPLHF.

This clonotype was seen many times. The rearrangement links TRBV5-6 to TRBJ1-1; D is uncertain. V gave up 0 bases and J gave up 1 base, with 7 bases separating them. The CDR3 totals 14 residues. Germline CDR1 and CDR2: SGHDT and YYEEEE. The CDR3 sequence: CASSLGSRNTEAFF. The CDR3 DNA reads as TGTGCCAGCAGCTTGGGCAGTAGGAACACTGAAGCTTTCTTT. The whole variable domain, filled in from reference TRBV5-6 and TRBJ1-1, reads DAGVTQSPTHLIKTRGQQVTLRCSPKSGHDTVSWYQQALGQGPQFIFQYYEEEERQRGNFPDRFSGHQFPNYSSELNVNALLLGDSALYLCASSLGSRNTEAFFGQGTRLTVV.